This TCR beta chain originates from a study of T cells in Graves' hyperthyroidism and ophthalmopathy. As for this clonotype: Its antigen remains unidentified.

Amplification yielded TCR beta CDR3 regions, with RNA transcripts as the source. The HTBI primer set was used in a first-round RT-PCR of the TCR CDR3. Using its own MiXCR run on the multiplex PCR reads, TCRdb lists one record per CDR3 protein. Here the sample spans 500,000 to 600,000 distinct CDR3 sequences, 35% to 55% being singletons. Diagnoses were made from clinical symptoms, serum measures (thyroxine and TRAb), thyroid ultrasound and orbital computed tomography. Findings of the study overall: Progression to ophthalmopathy was predicted a median of 6.5 months early.

The sequence was obtained from an adult woman with Graves' disease, either hyperthyroidism or ophthalmopathy (not recorded which). The specimen was peripheral blood or thyroid tissue (not recorded which).

CDR3 nucleotide sequence: TGCAGTGCGAGCCGGACCGAAGAGACCCAGCATTTT. This translates into CSASRTEETQHF. The chain is built from TRBV20-1 and TRBJ1-5; D unclear. The V and J ends lost 6 bases and 11 bases respectively, with 17 bases between them. The CDR3 loop spans 12 amino acids. Germline values: CDR1 DFQATT, CDR2 SNEGSKA (reference sequence).